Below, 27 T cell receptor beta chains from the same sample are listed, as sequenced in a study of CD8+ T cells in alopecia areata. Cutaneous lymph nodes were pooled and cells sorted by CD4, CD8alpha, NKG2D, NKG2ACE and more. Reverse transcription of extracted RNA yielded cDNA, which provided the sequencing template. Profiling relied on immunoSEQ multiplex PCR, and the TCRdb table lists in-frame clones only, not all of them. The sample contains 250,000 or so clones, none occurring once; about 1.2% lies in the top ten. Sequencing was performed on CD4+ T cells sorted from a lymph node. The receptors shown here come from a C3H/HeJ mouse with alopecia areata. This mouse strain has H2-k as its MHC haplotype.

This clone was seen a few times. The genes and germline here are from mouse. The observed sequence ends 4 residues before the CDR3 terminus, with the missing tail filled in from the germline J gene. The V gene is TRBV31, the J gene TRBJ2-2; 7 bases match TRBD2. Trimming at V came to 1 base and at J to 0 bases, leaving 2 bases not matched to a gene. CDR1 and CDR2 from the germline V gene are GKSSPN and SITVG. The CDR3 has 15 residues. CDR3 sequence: CAWSRGGSNTGQLYF. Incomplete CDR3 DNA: TGTGCCTGGAGTCGGGGGGGGTCAAACACCGGG.

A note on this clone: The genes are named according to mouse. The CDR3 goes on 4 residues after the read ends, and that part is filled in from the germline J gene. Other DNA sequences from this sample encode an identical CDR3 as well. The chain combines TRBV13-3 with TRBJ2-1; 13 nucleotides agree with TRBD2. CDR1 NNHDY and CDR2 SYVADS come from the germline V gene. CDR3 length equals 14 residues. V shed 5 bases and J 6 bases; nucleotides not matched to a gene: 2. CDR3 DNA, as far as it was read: TGTGCCAGCAGGGGACTGGGGGGGAGTGCT. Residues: CASRGLGGSA. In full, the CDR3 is CASRGLGGSAEQFF.

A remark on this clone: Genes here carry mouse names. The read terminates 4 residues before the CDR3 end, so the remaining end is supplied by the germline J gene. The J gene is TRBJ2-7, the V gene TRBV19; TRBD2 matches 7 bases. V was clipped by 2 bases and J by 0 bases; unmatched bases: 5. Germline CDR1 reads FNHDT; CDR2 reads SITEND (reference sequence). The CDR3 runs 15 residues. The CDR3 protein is CASSIWGRSSYEQYF. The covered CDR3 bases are TGTGCCAGCAGTATCTGGGGGAGGAGCTCCTAT.

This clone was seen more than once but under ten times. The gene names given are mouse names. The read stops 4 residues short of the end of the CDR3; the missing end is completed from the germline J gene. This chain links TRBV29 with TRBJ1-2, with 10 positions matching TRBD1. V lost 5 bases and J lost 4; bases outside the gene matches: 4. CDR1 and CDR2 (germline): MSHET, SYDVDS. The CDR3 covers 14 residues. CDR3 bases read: TGTGCTAGCAGTCGACAGGGGGCAAGCTCC. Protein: CASSRQGASS. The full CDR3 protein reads CASSRQGASSDYTF.

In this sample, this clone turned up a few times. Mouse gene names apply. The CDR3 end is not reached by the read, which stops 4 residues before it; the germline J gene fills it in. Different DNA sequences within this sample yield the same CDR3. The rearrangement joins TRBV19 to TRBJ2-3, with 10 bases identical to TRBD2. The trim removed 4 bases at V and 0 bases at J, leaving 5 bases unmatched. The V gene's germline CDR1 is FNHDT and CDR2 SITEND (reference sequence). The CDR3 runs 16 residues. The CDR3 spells CASSRDWGTSAETLYF. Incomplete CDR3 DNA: TGTGCCAGCAGTCGGGACTGGGGTACTAGTGCAGAA. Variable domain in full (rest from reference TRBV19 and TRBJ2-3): GGIITQTPKFLIGQEGQKLTLKCQQNFNHDTMYWYRQDSGKGLRLIYYSITENDLQKGDLSEGYDASREKKSSFSLTVTSAQKNEMAVFLCASSRDWGTSAETLYFGSGTRLTVL.

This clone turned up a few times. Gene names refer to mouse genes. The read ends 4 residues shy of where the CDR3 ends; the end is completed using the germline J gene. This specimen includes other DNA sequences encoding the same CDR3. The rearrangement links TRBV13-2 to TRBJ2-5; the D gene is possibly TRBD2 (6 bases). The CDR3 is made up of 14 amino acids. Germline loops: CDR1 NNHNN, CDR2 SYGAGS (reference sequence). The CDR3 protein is CASGDAWGEDTQYF. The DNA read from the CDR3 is TGTGCCAGCGGTGATGCCTGGGGCGAAGAC.

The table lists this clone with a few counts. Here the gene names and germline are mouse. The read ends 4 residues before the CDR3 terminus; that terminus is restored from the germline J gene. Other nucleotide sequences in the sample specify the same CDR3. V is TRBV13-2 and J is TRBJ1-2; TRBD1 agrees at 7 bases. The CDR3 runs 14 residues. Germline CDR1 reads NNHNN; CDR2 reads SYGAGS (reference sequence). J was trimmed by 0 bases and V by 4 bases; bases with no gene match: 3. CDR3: CASGRQGANSDYTF. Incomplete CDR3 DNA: TGTGCCAGCGGTCGACAGGGAGCAAACTCC.

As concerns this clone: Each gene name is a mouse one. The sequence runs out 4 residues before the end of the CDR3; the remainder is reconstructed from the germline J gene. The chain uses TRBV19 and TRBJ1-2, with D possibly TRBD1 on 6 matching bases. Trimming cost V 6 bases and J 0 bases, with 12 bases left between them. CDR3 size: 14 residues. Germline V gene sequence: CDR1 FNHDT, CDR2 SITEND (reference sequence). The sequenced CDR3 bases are TGTGCCAGCATCTCCGGGACAACAAACTCC. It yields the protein CASISGTTNS. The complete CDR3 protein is CASISGTTNSDYTF.

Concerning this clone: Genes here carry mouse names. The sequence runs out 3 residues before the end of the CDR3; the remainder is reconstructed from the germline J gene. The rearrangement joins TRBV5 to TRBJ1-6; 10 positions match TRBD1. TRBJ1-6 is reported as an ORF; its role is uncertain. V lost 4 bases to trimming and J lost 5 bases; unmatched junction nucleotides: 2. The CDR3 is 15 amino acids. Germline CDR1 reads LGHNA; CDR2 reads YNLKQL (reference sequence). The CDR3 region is CASSLGTGDNSPLYF. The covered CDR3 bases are TGTGCCAGCAGCCTCGGGACAGGGGATAATTCGCCC.

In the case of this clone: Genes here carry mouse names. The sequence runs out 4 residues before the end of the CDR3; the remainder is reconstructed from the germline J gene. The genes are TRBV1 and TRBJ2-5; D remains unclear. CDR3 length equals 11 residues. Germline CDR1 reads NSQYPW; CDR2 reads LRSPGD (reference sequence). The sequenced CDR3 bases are TGCACCTGCAGTGCCTCAGAC. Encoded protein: CTCSASD. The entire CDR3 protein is CTCSASDTQYF.

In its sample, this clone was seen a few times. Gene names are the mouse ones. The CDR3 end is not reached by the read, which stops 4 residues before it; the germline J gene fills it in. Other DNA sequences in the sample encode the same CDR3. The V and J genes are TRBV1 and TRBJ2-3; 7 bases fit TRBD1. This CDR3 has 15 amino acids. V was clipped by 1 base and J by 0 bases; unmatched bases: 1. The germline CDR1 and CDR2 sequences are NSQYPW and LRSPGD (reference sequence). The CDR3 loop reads CTCSAAGGSAETLYF. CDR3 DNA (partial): TGCACCTGCAGTGCAGCAGGGGGTAGTGCAGAA.

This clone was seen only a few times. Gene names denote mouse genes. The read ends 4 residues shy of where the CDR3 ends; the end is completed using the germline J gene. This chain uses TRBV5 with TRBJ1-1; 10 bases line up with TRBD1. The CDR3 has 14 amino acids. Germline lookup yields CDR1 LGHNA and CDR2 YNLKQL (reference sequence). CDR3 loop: CASSPRQGAGEVFF. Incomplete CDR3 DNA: TGTGCCAGCAGCCCCCGACAGGGGGCAGGA.

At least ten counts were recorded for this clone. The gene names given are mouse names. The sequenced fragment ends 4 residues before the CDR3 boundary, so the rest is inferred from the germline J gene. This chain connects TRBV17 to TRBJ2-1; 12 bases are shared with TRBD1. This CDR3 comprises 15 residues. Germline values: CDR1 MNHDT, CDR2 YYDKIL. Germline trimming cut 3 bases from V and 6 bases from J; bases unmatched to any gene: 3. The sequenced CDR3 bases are TGTGCTAGCAGTAGTAGGGACAGGGGGCTTGCT. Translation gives CASSSRDRGLA. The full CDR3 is CASSSRDRGLAEQFF.

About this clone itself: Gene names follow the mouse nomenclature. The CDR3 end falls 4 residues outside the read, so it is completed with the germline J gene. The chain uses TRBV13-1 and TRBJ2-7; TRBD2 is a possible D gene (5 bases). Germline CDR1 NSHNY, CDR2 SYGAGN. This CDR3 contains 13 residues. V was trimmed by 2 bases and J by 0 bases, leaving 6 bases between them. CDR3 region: CASSEDFSYEQYF. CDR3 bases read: TGTGCCAGCAGTGAGGACTTCTCCTAT.

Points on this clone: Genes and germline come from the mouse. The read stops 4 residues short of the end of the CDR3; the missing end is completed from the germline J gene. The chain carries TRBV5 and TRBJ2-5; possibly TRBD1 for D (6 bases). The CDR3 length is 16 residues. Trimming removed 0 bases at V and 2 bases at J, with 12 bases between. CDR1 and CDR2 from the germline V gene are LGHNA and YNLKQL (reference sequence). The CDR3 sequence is CASSQEGDIVQDTQYF. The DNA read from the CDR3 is TGTGCCAGCAGCCAAGAAGGGGACATCGTCCAAGAC.

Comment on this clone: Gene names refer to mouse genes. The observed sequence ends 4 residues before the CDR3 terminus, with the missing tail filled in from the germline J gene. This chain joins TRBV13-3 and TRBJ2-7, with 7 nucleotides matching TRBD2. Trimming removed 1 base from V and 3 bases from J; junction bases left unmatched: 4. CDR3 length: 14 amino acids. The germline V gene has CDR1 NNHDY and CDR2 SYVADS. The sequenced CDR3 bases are TGTGCCAGCAGTGATTCGGGGGGGTTCTAT. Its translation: CASSDSGGFY. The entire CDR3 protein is CASSDSGGFYEQYF.

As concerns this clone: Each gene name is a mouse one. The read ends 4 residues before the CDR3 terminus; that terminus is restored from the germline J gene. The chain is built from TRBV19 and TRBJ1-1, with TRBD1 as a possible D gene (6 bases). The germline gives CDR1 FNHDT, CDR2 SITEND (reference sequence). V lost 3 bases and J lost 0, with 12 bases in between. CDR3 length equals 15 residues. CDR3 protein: CASSKPGQANTEVFF. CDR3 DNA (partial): TGTGCCAGCAGTAAACCGGGACAAGCAAACACA.

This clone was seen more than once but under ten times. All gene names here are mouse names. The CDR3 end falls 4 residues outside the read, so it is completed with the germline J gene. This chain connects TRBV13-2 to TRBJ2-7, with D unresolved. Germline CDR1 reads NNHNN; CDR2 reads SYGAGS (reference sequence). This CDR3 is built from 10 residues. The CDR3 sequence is CASGEDEQYF. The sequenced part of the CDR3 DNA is TGTGCCAGCGGTGAGGAT.

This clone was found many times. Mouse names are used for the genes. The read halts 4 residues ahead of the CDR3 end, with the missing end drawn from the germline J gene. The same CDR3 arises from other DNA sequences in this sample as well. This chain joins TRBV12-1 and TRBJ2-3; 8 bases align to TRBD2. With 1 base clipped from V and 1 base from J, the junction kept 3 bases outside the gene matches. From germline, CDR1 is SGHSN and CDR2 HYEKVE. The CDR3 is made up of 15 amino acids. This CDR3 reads CASSLGGRGAETLYF. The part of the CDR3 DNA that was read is TGTGCCAGCTCTCTGGGGGGGCGGGGTGCAGAA.

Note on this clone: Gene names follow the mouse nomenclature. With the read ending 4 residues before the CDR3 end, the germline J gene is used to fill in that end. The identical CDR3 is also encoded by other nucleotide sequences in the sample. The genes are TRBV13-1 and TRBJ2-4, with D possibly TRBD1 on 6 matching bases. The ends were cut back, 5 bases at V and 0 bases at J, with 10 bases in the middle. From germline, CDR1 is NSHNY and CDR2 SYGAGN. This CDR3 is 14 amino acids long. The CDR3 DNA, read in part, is TGTGCCAGCAGCCCGGACAGCAGTCAAAAC. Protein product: CASSPDSSQN. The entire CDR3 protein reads CASSPDSSQNTLYF.

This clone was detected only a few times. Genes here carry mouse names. The CDR3 spells CASSRFWGVGQNTLYF. CDR3 DNA, as far as it was read: TGTGCTAGCAGTAGATTCTGGGGGGTAGGTCAAAAC. The rearrangement links TRBV17 to TRBJ2-4, with 8 bases fitting TRBD2. The read comes to an end 4 residues before the CDR3 does, leaving the germline J gene to fill in the end. Germline V CDR1 and CDR2: MNHDT, YYDKIL. The CDR3 consists of 16 residues. J lost 1 base, V lost 2 bases, and 5 bases had no gene match.

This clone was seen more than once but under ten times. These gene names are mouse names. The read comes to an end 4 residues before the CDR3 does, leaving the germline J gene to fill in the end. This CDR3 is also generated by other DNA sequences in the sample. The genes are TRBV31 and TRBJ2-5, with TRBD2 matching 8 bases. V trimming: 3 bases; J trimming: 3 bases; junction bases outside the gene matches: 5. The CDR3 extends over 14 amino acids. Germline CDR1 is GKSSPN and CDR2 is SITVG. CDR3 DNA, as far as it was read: TGTGCCTGGAGCCTACACTGGGGGCAAGAC. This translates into CAWSLHWGQD. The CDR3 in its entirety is CAWSLHWGQDTQYF.

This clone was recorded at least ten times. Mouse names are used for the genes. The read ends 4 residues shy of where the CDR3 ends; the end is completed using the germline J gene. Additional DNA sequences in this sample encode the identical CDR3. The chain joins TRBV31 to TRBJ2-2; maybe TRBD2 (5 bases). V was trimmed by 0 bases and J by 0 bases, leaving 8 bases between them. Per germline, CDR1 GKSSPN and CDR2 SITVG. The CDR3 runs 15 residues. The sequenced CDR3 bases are TGTGCCTGGAGTCTGGGTGGGGCAAACACCGGG. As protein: CAWSLGGANTG. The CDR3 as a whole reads CAWSLGGANTGQLYF.

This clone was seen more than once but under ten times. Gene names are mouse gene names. The CDR3 sequence is CASSDSRAGSDYTF. CDR3 bases read: TGTGCCAGCAGTGATTCCAGGGCGGGCTCC. J is TRBJ1-2 and V is TRBV13-1; perhaps TRBD1 as D (5 bases). The CDR3 extends 4 residues past the end of the read, so its final part is completed from the germline J gene. The V gene lost 1 base and the J gene lost 4 bases, with 11 bases spanning the gap. CDR3 length: 14 residues. Germline values: CDR1 NSHNY, CDR2 SYGAGN.

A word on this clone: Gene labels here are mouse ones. CDR3 sequence: CASSQDSGTGEDTQYF. The part of the CDR3 DNA that was read is TGTGCCAGCAGCCAAGATTCCGGGACAGGGGAAGAC. The rearrangement joins TRBV5 to TRBJ2-5; 10 bases are a match to TRBD1. The missing CDR3 end, 4 residues past where the read stops, is filled in from the germline J gene. The germline CDR1 and CDR2 sequences are LGHNA and YNLKQL (reference sequence). CDR3 size: 16 residues.

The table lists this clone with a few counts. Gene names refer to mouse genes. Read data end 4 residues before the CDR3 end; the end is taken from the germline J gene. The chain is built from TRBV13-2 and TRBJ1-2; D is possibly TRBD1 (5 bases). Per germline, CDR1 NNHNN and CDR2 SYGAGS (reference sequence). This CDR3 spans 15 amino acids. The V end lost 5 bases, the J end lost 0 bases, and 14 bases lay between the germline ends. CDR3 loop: CASGAGQRTNSDYTF. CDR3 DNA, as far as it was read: TGTGCCAGCGGGGCAGGGCAGAGAACAAACTCC.

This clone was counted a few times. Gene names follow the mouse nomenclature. Partial CDR3 DNA: TGTGCCAGCAGTGACAATGCT. Translating it yields CASSDNA. The whole CDR3 region reads CASSDNAEQFF. V is TRBV13-1 and J is TRBJ2-1; no clear D gene. The read terminates 4 residues ahead of where the CDR3 ends, so the germline J gene completes it. V gave up 2 bases and J gave up 5 bases, with 2 bases separating them. Germline CDR1 NSHNY, CDR2 SYGAGN. CDR3 length: 11 residues.